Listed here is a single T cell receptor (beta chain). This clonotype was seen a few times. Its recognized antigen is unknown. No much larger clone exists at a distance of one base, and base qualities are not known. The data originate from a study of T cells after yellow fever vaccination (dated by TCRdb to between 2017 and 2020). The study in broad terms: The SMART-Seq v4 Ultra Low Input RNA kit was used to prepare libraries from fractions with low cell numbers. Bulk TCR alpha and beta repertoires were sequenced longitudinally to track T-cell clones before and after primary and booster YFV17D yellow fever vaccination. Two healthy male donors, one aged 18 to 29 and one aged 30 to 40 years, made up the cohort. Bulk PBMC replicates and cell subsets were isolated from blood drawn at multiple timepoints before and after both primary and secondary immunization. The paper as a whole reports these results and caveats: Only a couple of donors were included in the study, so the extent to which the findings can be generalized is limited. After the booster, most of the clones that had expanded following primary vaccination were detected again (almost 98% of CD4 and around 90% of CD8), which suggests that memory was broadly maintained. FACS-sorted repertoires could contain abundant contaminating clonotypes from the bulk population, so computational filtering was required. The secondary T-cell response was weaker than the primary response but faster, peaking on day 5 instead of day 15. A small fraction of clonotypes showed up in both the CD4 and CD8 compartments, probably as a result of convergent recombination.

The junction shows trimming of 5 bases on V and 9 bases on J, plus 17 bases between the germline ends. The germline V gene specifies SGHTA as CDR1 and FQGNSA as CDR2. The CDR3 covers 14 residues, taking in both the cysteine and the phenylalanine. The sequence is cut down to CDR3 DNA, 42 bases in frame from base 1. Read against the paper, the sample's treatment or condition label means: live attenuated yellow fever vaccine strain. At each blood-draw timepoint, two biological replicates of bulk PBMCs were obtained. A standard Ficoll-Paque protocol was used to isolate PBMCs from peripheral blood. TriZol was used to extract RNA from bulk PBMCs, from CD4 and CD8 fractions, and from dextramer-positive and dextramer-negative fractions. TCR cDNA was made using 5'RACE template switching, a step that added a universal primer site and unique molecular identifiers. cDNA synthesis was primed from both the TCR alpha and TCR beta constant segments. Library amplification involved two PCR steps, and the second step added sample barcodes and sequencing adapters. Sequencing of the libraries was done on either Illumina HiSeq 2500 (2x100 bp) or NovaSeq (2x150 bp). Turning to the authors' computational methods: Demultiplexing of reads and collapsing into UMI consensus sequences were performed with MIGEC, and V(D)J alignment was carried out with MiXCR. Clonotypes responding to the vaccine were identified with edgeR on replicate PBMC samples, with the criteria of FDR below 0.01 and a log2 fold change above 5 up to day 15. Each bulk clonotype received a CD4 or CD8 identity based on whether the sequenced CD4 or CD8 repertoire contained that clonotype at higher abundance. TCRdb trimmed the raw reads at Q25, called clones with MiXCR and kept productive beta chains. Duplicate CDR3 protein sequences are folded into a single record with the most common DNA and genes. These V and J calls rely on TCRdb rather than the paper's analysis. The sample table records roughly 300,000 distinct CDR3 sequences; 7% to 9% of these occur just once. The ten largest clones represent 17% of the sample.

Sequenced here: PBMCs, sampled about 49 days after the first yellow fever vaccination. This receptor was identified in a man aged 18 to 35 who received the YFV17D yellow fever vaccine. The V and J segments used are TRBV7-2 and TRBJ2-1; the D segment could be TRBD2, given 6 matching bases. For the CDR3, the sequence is CASSQRGLKGEQFF. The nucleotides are TGTGCCAGCAGCCAACGGGGACTTAAGGGTGAGCAGTTCTTC.